The TCR beta chain under discussion was sequenced for a study of vaccination and CD4 T cells after COVID-19. Remarks on this clonotype: Its antigen is still unknown.

Overall study results and limits: Researchers report that 304 of 307 vaccine-specific clones in convalescent patients proved spike mono-reactive.

The CDR3 has 18 amino acids. The germline CDR1 and CDR2 sequences are SGHTA and FQGTGA. V was clipped by 3 bases and J by 5 bases; unmatched bases: 12. Sequenced with the Oncomine TCR Beta short-read assay was DNA taken from cultured CD4+ T cells. Using the QIAamp micro DNA kit, genomic DNA was extracted from the CD4+ T cells that had been cultured. Each CDR3 protein is one row after TCRdb ran MiXCR on the PCR reads. Found here are around 20,000 distinct CDR3 sequences, about 42% of them singletons; the top ten hold roughly 6.3%. Noted treatment: approximately nine-day PBMC culture with coronavirus spike peptide pools or control peptides (ViraFEST assay). Once peptide pools had expanded antigen-specific T cells, ViraFEST sequenced TCRs. After 10 days of culture, CD4+ T cells were negatively selected.

The material was CD4+ T cells from blood, cultured in vitro, obtained before SARS-CoV-2 vaccination. This sequence originates from a human donor who had recovered from COVID-19. V usage is TRBV7-3 and J usage is TRBJ2-2, with 10 bases fitting TRBD2. The CDR3 sequence is CASSFIGPSGRRTGELFF. CDR3 sequence (DNA): TGTGCCAGCAGCTTTATAGGACCTAGCGGGAGACGGACCGGGGAGCTGTTTTTT. The entire variable domain, with the rest obtained from reference TRBV7-3 and TRBJ2-2, is as follows: GAGVSQTPSNKVTEKGKYVELRCDPISGHTALYWYRQSLGQGPEFLIYFQGTGAADDSGLPNDRFFAVRPEGSVSTLKIQRTERGDSAVYLCASSFIGPSGRRTGELFFGEGSRLTVL.